This T cell receptor beta chain was identified during a study of beta chain features in type 1 diabetes. The study reverse transcribed the entire isolated RNA, so it sequenced expressed TCRB transcripts. Only in-frame clones appear in the TCRdb table, and some are missing; sequencing was by immunoSEQ multiplex PCR. The sample lists 860,000 or so clones, 15% to 20% occurring once. Overall study findings and caveats: The analysis here could not establish whether HLA type shapes TCRB rearrangement. Type 1 diabetes patients showed a moderate but significant shortening of TCRB CDR3s in all four CD4+ subsets.

The trim removed 0 bases at V and 0 bases at J, leaving 9 bases unmatched. Germline V CDR1 and CDR2: SGDLS, YYNGEE. CDR3 length: 20 amino acids. Points on this clone: The target antigen is unknown.

The TCR originated in a woman between 18 and 29 years old in good health. V gene TRBV9 combines with J gene TRBJ2-6, with 10 bases that match TRBD1. The sample comprised naive CD4+ T cells from blood. CDR3 sequence: CASSVGGDRGLSSGANVLTF. The CDR3 DNA sequence: TGTGCCAGCAGCGTAGGTGGGGACAGGGGACTTAGCTCTGGGGCCAACGTCCTGACTTTC.